The 24 T cell receptor beta chains in this list originate from one sample, sequenced in a study of blood T cell repertoires in COVID-19. Some clones are missing from TCRdb's copy, which holds only in-frame ones; the method was immunoSEQ multiplex PCR. The sample lists roughly 120,000 clones; 75% to 90% were seen once. The sequenced sample was peripheral blood. The receptors derive from a man in his thirties or forties with acute or convalescent COVID-19.

This chain links TRBV19 with TRBJ1-5; D is perhaps TRBD1 (6 bases). The CDR3 has 15 residues. The V gene's germline CDR1 is LNHDA and CDR2 SQIVND (reference sequence). Trimming took off 4 bases at V and 5 bases at J, with 15 bases between the two ends. The DNA for the CDR3 is TGTGCCAGTAGTACTCCCGGGGGGGCTTATCAGCCCCAGCATTTT. Its protein product is CASSTPGGAYQPQHF.

This clone was picked up a small number of times. The chain has TRBV21-1 and TRBJ1-1; the table gives TRBD1 as D, unverified against the DNA. TRBV21-1 is recorded as a pseudogene. The CDR3 covers 16 residues. The CDR3 spells CASSRRTGGMDTEAFF. DNA of the CDR3: TGTGCCAGCAGCAGAAGGACAGGGGGAATGGACACTGAAGCTTTCTTT.

The chain recombines TRBV24-1 with TRBJ2-1, with 9 bases fitting TRBD1. This CDR3 spans 15 amino acids. Looked up from germline, CDR1 is KGHDR and CDR2 is SFDVKD. V gave up 2 bases and J gave up 4 bases; unmatched junction bases: 2. The CDR3 DNA reads TGTGCCACCAGTGATTCACAGGGGGCTTACAATGAGCAGTTCTTC. It translates to CATSDSQGAYNEQFF.

The chain recombines TRBV5-4 with TRBJ1-2, with D tentatively TRBD1 (5 bases). This CDR3 has 12 amino acids. Trimming shortened V by 2 bases and J by 7 bases, and 9 bases separated the two germline ends. Germline CDR1 and CDR2: SGHNT and YYREEE (reference sequence). The CDR3 loop reads CASSFDRSGYTF. The CDR3 nucleotides read TGTGCCAGCAGCTTTGACAGAAGTGGCTACACCTTC.

J is TRBJ2-1 and V is TRBV13; tentative D call: TRBD1 (5 bases). The CDR3 is 16 residues long. Germline V gene lookup returns CDR1 PRHDT and CDR2 FYEKMQ (reference sequence). V was cut by 1 base and J by 2 bases, with 12 bases left in between. This CDR3 reads CASSLELVGAYNEQFF. The DNA of the CDR3 is TGTGCCAGCAGCTTAGAGTTAGTAGGGGCCTACAATGAGCAGTTCTTC.

The chain is built from TRBV9 and TRBJ1-2; tentative D call: TRBD1 (5 bases). Deletions cut 0 bases from V and 8 bases from J, with 14 bases between. The CDR3 runs to 14 residues. CDR1 and CDR2 from the germline V gene are SGDLS and YYNGEE. DNA for the CDR3: TGTGCCAGCAGCGTAGCCCGGACACCCGGCGGCTACACCTTC. Protein sequence: CASSVARTPGGYTF.

The V call is TRBV2, the J call TRBJ1-4, with 7 positions matching TRBD1. J gave up 5 bases and V 4 bases, and 1 base lay outside the gene matches. Germline V gene lookup returns CDR1 SNHLY and CDR2 FYNNEI. The CDR3 extends over 13 amino acids. For the CDR3, the DNA is TGTGCCAGCAGTGTACAGGGGAATGAAAAACTGTTTTTT. Translation: CASSVQGNEKLFF.

This chain uses TRBV30 with TRBJ1-2; the D is unclear. Deletions cut 4 bases from V and 5 bases from J, with 8 bases between. This CDR3 has 11 amino acids. Germline lookup yields CDR1 GTSNPN and CDR2 SVGIG (reference sequence). For the CDR3, the DNA is TGTGCCTGGACGCCCCAGTATGGCTACACCTTC. This translates into CAWTPQYGYTF.

The V gene is TRBV29-1, the J gene TRBJ2-1; 7 nucleotides align to TRBD2. The germline V gene encodes CDR1 SQVTM and CDR2 ANQGSEA. The CDR3 covers 14 residues. After removal of 3 bases from V and 3 bases from J, the junction contained 5 bases not matched to a gene. CDR3 sequence: CSVDGGRFYNEQFF. The CDR3 coding sequence is TGCAGCGTTGATGGCGGGAGATTCTACAATGAGCAGTTCTTC.

This clone was seen a single time. The chain joins TRBV7-8 to TRBJ2-7; D gene ambiguous. V was shortened by 5 bases and J by 1 base, with 9 bases between the two germline ends. Germline V gene sequence: CDR1 SGHVS, CDR2 FQNEAQ. The CDR3 is made up of 13 amino acids. CDR3 nucleotide sequence: TGTGCCAGCAGCGCAACTATTTCCTACGAGCAGTACTTC. It specifies CASSATISYEQYF.

The V gene is TRBV23-1, the J gene TRBJ2-7; TRBD1 might be the D (7 bases). TRBV23-1 is an ORF, with its function uncertain. The CDR3 runs to 17 residues. V was trimmed by 4 bases and J by 2 bases, leaving 21 bases between them. DNA for the CDR3: TGCGCCAGCAGTCCCCGCCAGGGGGGCGGTCCAACCTACGAGCAGTACGTC. As protein: CASSPRQGGGPTYEQYV.

V usage is TRBV12-3 or TRBV12-4 and J usage is TRBJ2-5, with 8 bases lining up with TRBD1. The CDR3 length is 12 residues. With V trimmed by 6 bases and J by 5 bases, 2 bases remained unmatched. CDR3 region: CASRRDRETQYF. DNA of the CDR3: TGTGCCAGCAGGCGGGACAGGGAGACCCAGTACTTC.

J is TRBJ2-5 and V is TRBV18; 7 positions agree with TRBD1. Germline V CDR1 and CDR2: KGHSH, LQKENI. J lost 1 base, V lost 1 base, and 0 bases had no gene match. This CDR3 is 14 amino acids long. The CDR3 sequence: CASSPRQGQETQYF. DNA for the CDR3: TGTGCCAGCTCACCACGACAGGGCCAAGAGACCCAGTACTTC.

This clone is categorized as medium-sized. The chain employs TRBV29-1 and TRBJ1-6; D unclear. V was pared by 3 bases and J by 9 bases, with 12 bases between. This CDR3 is 13 amino acids long. Germline V gene lookup returns CDR1 SQVTM and CDR2 ANQGSEA. CDR3 amino acids: CSVERRPGSPLHF. CDR3 nucleotide sequence: TGCAGCGTTGAGCGGAGGCCAGGTTCACCCCTCCACTTT.

This chain joins TRBV7-3 and TRBJ1-1; D not certain. The V gene's germline CDR1 is SGHTA and CDR2 FQGTGA. CDR3 length equals 13 residues. Trimming stripped 1 base from V and 7 bases from J, with 10 bases between. The CDR3 DNA reads TGTGCCAGCAGCTTAAATGGTCCGGGTGAAGCTTTCTTT. It encodes CASSLNGPGEAFF. Using reference TRBV7-3 and TRBJ1-1 for the parts outside the CDR3, the full variable domain is GAGVSQTPSNKVTEKGKYVELRCDPISGHTALYWYRQSLGQGPEFLIYFQGTGAADDSGLPNDRFFAVRPEGSVSTLKIQRTERGDSAVYLCASSLNGPGEAFFGQGTRLTVV.

The chain recombines TRBV7-3 with TRBJ2-3; TRBD2 aligns across 10 bases. The CDR3 covers 15 residues. With 5 bases clipped from V and 1 base from J, the junction kept 3 bases outside the gene matches. Germline CDR1 and CDR2: SGHTA and FQGTGA. The CDR3 coding sequence is TGTGCCAGCAGCCCCAGCGGGAGGGGCACAGATACGCAGTATTTT. The encoded protein is CASSPSGRGTDTQYF.

This chain uses TRBV19 with TRBJ2-3, with 8 bases that match TRBD1. V shed 3 bases and J 4 bases; nucleotides not matched to a gene: 6. The CDR3 covers 15 residues. Germline V lookup: CDR1 LNHDA, CDR2 SQIVND (reference sequence). In nucleotides, the CDR3 is TGTGCCAGTAGTATGGGAACGACAGGGGCAGATACGCAGTATTTT. Its translation: CASSMGTTGADTQYF.

This rearrangement joins TRBV9 to TRBJ2-5; D unclear. Germline V gene sequence: CDR1 SGDLS, CDR2 YYNGEE. The CDR3 runs to 14 residues. Trimming cost V 2 bases and J 1 base, with 9 bases left between them. The CDR3 sequence: CASSVRQSQETQYF. CDR3 bases: TGTGCCAGCAGCGTCAGGCAGTCCCAAGAGACCCAGTACTTC.

The V and J genes are TRBV5-1 and TRBJ2-7; D might be TRBD1 (5 bases). V was clipped by 4 bases and J by 3 bases, with 8 bases between them. This CDR3 region has 12 residues. CDR1 and CDR2 (germline): SGHRS, YFSETQ. Written as DNA, the CDR3 is TGCGCCAGCAGCCCTGACAGCTACGAGCAGTACGTC. Its translation: CASSPDSYEQYV.

The rearrangement links TRBV13 to TRBJ2-1; D is perhaps TRBD1 (6 bases). The CDR3 sequence is 15 residues long. Germline V lookup: CDR1 PRHDT, CDR2 FYEKMQ (reference sequence). Between the trimmed V and J ends, which lost 3 bases and 1 base, there was a span of 10 bases. CDR3 amino acids: CASSLGAVSYNEQFF. The DNA for the CDR3 is TGTGCCAGCAGCTTGGGGGCCGTTTCCTACAATGAGCAGTTCTTC.

The chain joins TRBV6-2 or TRBV6-3 to TRBJ1-1; tentative D call: TRBD1 (5 bases). This CDR3 contains 18 residues. V was shortened by 0 bases and J by 1 base, with 18 bases between the two germline ends. Germline CDR1 reads MNHEY; CDR2 reads SVGEGT. The CDR3, as DNA: TGTGCCAGCAGTTACTCGAGAGAATGGGGCTTAAGGAACACTGAAGCTTTCTTT. Protein product: CASSYSREWGLRNTEAFF.

This clone was picked up one time. V is TRBV11-3 and J is TRBJ2-5; 9 bases are a match to TRBD1. Germline values: CDR1 SGHNT, CDR2 YENEEA. Trimming removed 5 bases from V and 5 bases from J; junction bases left unmatched: 6. CDR3 length equals 14 residues. CDR3 sequence reads: CASSERTGAETQYF. As DNA, the CDR3 is TGTGCCAGCAGCGAACGGACAGGGGCTGAGACCCAGTACTTC.

V usage is TRBV12-3 or TRBV12-4 and J usage is TRBJ1-2; the match to TRBD1 covers 7 bases. This CDR3 has 13 residues. The ends lost 5 bases at V and 3 bases at J; junction bases unmatched: 3. The CDR3 spells CASSGTGDYGYTF. The CDR3 coding sequence is TGTGCCAGCAGTGGAACAGGGGACTATGGCTACACCTTC.

The chain recombines TRBV5-1 with TRBJ2-1; 11 nucleotides align to TRBD2. The CDR3 runs 15 residues. CDR1 is SGHRS and CDR2 is YFSETQ in the germline V gene. The V and J ends lost 0 bases and 6 bases, in that order; junction bases with no gene match: 2. The CDR3 DNA follows: TGCGCCAGCAGCTTGGGACTAGCGGGGACCAATGAGCAGTTCTTC. It codes for CASSLGLAGTNEQFF.